This is a list of T cell receptor beta chains from one sample in a study of memory CD4+ T cells and cytomegalovirus serostatus. Repertoires were generated with immunoSEQ multiplex PCR, while TCRdb's copy carries only in-frame clones and drops some. The top ten clones hold about 0.5% of a sample with about 60,000 clones, more than 65% of them seen once. The sequencing input was memory CD4+ T cells from blood. The receptors were gathered from an adult in good health and CMV-seronegative. Some clones in this sample may be carry-over from other donors' samples. CDR3s include the opening cysteine and the closing phenylalanine or tryptophan. Fields, in order: J gene, D gene, V gene, clone size, CDR3 protein, CDR3 DNA. A D gene is named only where the DNA matches it firmly. Size is omitted from some rows. Given values are once, few, many or a class for expanded clones.

TRBJ1-4 | TRBD1 | TRBV5-4 | NA | CASSPTGGGNEKLFF | TGTGCCAGCAGCCCAACAGGGGGTGGTAATGAAAAACTGTTTTTT
TRBJ2-1 | TRBD2 | TRBV7-6 | once | CASSLEASGAHNEQFF | TGTGCCAGCAGCTTAGAGGCTAGCGGGGCCCACAATGAGCAGTTCTTC
TRBJ2-3 | NA | TRBV2 | once | CASSPSKDTQYF | TGTGCCAGCAGCCCAAGTAAAGATACGCAGTATTTT
TRBJ1-4 | NA | TRBV19 | NA | CASSWTDGNEKLFF | TGTGCCAGTAGTTGGACCGACGGTAATGAAAAACTGTTTTTT
TRBJ1-5 | NA | TRBV5-1 | NA | CASSLVDRSYNQPQHF | TGCGCCAGCAGCTTGGTCGACAGGAGCTACAATCAGCCCCAGCATTTT
TRBJ1-1 | NA | TRBV18 | NA | CASSPPQQTMNTEAFF | TGTGCCAGCTCACCCCCTCAACAGACCATGAACACTGAAGCTTTCTTT
TRBJ2-1 | TRBD2 | TRBV7-9 | NA | CASRASGRATDEQFF | TGTGCCAGCAGGGCGAGCGGGAGGGCCACCGATGAGCAGTTCTTC
TRBJ1-3 | NA | TRBV19 | few | CASTMSVSGNTIYF | TGTGCCAGTACCATGTCGGTCTCTGGAAACACCATATATTTT
TRBJ2-6 | TRBD1 | TRBV30 | NA | CAWARGTGGPGANVLTF | TGTGCCTGGGCGCGAGGGACAGGGGGACCTGGGGCCAACGTCCTGACTTTC
TRBJ1-6 | NA | TRBV5-1 | NA | CASSLHWEANSPLHF | TGCGCCAGCAGCTTGCATTGGGAGGCTAATTCACCCCTCCACTTT
TRBJ2-1 | NA | TRBV5-4 | NA | CASSLDGPRYNEQFF | TGTGCCAGCAGCTTGGACGGGCCCCGCTACAATGAGCAGTTCTTC
TRBJ1-5 | NA | TRBV29-1 | NA | CSVAQGDQPQHF | TGCAGCGTTGCACAGGGTGATCAGCCCCAGCATTTT
TRBJ2-2 | NA | TRBV19 | NA | CASPPRWRLAGELFF | TGTGCCAGTCCCCCCCGCTGGAGGTTGGCCGGGGAGCTGTTTTTT
TRBJ1-2 | NA | TRBV19 | NA | CASSTRTPNGYTF | TGTGCCAGTAGTACCAGGACGCCCAATGGCTACACCTTC
TRBJ2-3 | NA | TRBV28 | NA | CATFGGTSTDTQYF | TGTGCCACCTTTGGTGGGACTAGCACAGATACGCAGTATTTT
TRBJ2-5 | NA | TRBV7-2 | NA | CASTQGETQYF | TGTGCCAGCACCCAGGGGGAGACCCAGTACTTC
TRBJ2-2 | NA | TRBV7-7 | NA | CASSPGRGTGTGELFF | TGTGCCAGCAGCCCGGGTCGGGGGACGGGCACCGGGGAGCTGTTTTTT
TRBJ1-4 | TRBD1 | TRBV5-6 | NA | CASSLVGQGNEKLFF | TGTGCCAGCAGCTTGGTAGGACAGGGGAATGAAAAACTGTTTTTT